These 30 T cell receptor beta chains were sequenced from one sample in a study of blood T cell repertoires in COVID-19. Assay used: immunoSEQ multiplex PCR; TCRdb lists only in-frame clones, some missing. Of 60,000 to 75,000 clones in the sample, approximately 79% were seen once. Sequenced sample: peripheral blood. These receptors were collected from a woman aged 45-65 years with acute or convalescent COVID-19.

V usage is TRBV12-5 and J usage is TRBJ1-1, with 7 bases identical to TRBD1. Per germline, CDR1 LGHNT and CDR2 FRNRAP. The CDR3 loop spans 13 amino acids. V lost 5 bases and J lost 6; bases outside the gene matches: 6. The CDR3 DNA reads TGTGCTAGTGGTCCCGACAGGGTCCCTGAAGCTTTCTTT. Translated: CASGPDRVPEAFF.

The chain employs TRBV27 and TRBJ2-3; D call uncertain. CDR3 length: 14 amino acids. Trimming shortened V by 7 bases and J by 0 bases, and 11 bases separated the two germline ends. The germline CDR1 and CDR2 sequences are MNHEY and SMNVEV (reference sequence). Here the CDR3 DNA reads TGTGCCAGCAAGCCTTTCCGCAGCACAGATACGCAGTATTTT. Translation: CASKPFRSTDTQYF.

Ten or more counts support this clone. Different DNA sequences within this sample yield the same CDR3. V gene TRBV20-1 combines with J gene TRBJ1-5, with D perhaps TRBD1 (5 bases). This CDR3 comprises 13 residues. Trimming removed 3 bases at V and 3 bases at J, with 9 bases between. Germline loops: CDR1 DFQATT, CDR2 SNEGSKA (reference sequence). The CDR3 sequence: CSASQGTNQPQHF. The DNA of the CDR3 is TGCAGTGCTAGTCAGGGAACCAATCAGCCCCAGCATTTT.

This rearrangement joins TRBV7-8 to TRBJ2-1; possible D gene TRBD1, 5 bases. Trimming took off 5 bases at V and 8 bases at J, with 10 bases between the two ends. CDR1 SGHVS and CDR2 FQNEAQ come from the germline V gene. The CDR3 is made up of 12 amino acids. This chain's CDR3 is CASSRARDEQFF. In DNA, the CDR3 is TGTGCCAGCAGCCGCGCCAGGGATGAGCAGTTCTTC.

This chain uses TRBV19 with TRBJ2-3; maybe TRBD1 (7 bases). Germline assignment: CDR1 LNHDA and CDR2 SQIVND (reference sequence). V was clipped by 9 bases and J by 4 bases, with 20 bases between them. The CDR3 consists of 15 residues. In nucleotides, the CDR3 is TGTGCCAGCGCCCCGTCGACAGGGAGGTCAGATACGCAGTATTTT. Its translation: CASAPSTGRSDTQYF.

A word on this clone: This same CDR3 is encoded by further DNA sequences in the sample. V usage is TRBV9 and J usage is TRBJ2-3; perhaps TRBD2 as D (7 bases). The CDR3 has 15 amino acids. V lost 2 bases, J lost 4 bases, and 14 bases lay in between. Germline lookup yields CDR1 SGDLS and CDR2 YYNGEE. The CDR3 here is CASSVGGGEADTQYF. CDR3 DNA sequence: TGTGCCAGCAGCGTTGGAGGGGGGGAGGCAGATACGCAGTATTTT.

In its sample, this clone was seen a few times. This chain links TRBV10-3 with TRBJ1-2; 7 bases align to TRBD1. The ends lost 5 bases at V and 4 bases at J; junction bases unmatched: 4. Germline V lookup: CDR1 ENHRY, CDR2 SYGVKD. The CDR3 totals 13 residues. The DNA of the CDR3 is TGTGCCATCAGTACGACAGGGAGCTATGGCTACACCTTC. The encoded protein is CAISTTGSYGYTF.

The chain employs TRBV10-3 and TRBJ2-5, with 9 bases fitting TRBD1. CDR3 length equals 17 residues. Germline assignment: CDR1 ENHRY and CDR2 SYGVKD. The junction had 12 bases not matched to a gene; V was cut back by 5 bases and J by 2 bases. The CDR3: CAISPGTGRGGQETQYF. In DNA, the CDR3 is TGTGCCATCAGTCCCGGGACAGGGAGGGGGGGACAAGAGACCCAGTACTTC.

The gene calls are TRBV28 and TRBJ2-2, with 9 positions matching TRBD1. Germline CDR1 MDHEN, CDR2 SYDVKM. The CDR3 spans 13 residues. The J segment lost 7 bases and the V segment lost 6 bases, leaving 3 bases of the junction unmatched. The CDR3 region is CASRWDRDGELFF. CDR3 in DNA: TGTGCCAGCAGGTGGGACAGGGACGGGGAGCTGTTTTTT.

The V and J genes are TRBV11-2 and TRBJ2-2, with no clear D. Germline lookup yields CDR1 SGHAT and CDR2 FQNNGV. The CDR3 totals 13 residues. Trimming removed 5 bases from V and 4 bases from J, with 8 bases in between. CDR3 loop: CASSLMFTGELFF. CDR3 sequence (DNA): TGTGCCAGCAGCCTAATGTTCACCGGGGAGCTGTTTTTT.

This rearrangement joins TRBV13 to TRBJ2-1; TRBD1 matches 9 bases. Germline assignment: CDR1 PRHDT and CDR2 FYEKMQ (reference sequence). V was clipped by 1 base and J by 3 bases; unmatched bases: 13. CDR3 size: 19 residues. The CDR3 loop is CASSLDRDRVLGVYNEQFF. The DNA for the CDR3 is TGTGCCAGCAGCTTAGATAGGGACAGGGTTTTAGGTGTCTACAATGAGCAGTTCTTC. The complete variable domain, with remaining parts taken from reference TRBV13 and TRBJ2-1, reads AAGVIQSPRHLIKEKRETATLKCYPIPRHDTVYWYQQGPGQDPQFLISFYEKMQSDKGSIPDRFSAQQFSDYHSELNMSSLELGDSALYFCASSLDRDRVLGVYNEQFFGPGTRLTVL.

The CDR3 nucleotides read TGCGCCAGCATTCCGGACTTGACCTACGAGCAGTACTTC. The encoded protein is CASIPDLTYEQYF. The rearrangement uses TRBV10-1 and TRBJ2-7; TRBD2 might be the D (5 bases). Germline CDR1 is WNHNN and CDR2 is SYGVQD (reference sequence). The V end was cut by 7 bases, the J end by 2 bases, with 12 bases between. This CDR3 has 13 residues.

The CDR3 region is CAWSVSRQAEAFF. CDR3 DNA sequence: TGTGCCTGGAGTGTAAGTAGGCAGGCTGAAGCTTTCTTT. The V call is TRBV30, the J call TRBJ1-1; no definite D call. Germline assignment: CDR1 GTSNPN and CDR2 SVGIG (reference sequence). Trimming pared 0 bases from V and 6 bases from J, leaving 11 bases between. The CDR3 spans 13 residues. Filled out from reference TRBV30 and TRBJ1-1, the complete variable domain reads SQTIHQWPATLVQPVGSPLSLECTVEGTSNPNLYWYRQAAGRGLQLLFYSVGIGQISSEVPQNLSASRPQDRQFILSSKKLLLSDSGFYLCAWSVSRQAEAFFGQGTRLTVV.

This clone was observed a handful of times. V usage is TRBV4-3 and J usage is TRBJ2-2; the D gene is possibly TRBD2 (6 bases). The CDR3 has 18 residues. The germline V gene has CDR1 LGHNA and CDR2 YSLEER. Trimming took off 0 bases at V and 1 base at J, with 15 bases between the two ends. The CDR3 DNA is TGCGCCAGCAGCCAAGAGAAGATAGCGGCACTGAACACCGGGGAGCTGTTTTTT. The encoded protein is CASSQEKIAALNTGELFF.

The chain joins TRBV6-5 to TRBJ1-6; TRBD1 is a possible D gene (5 bases). The CDR3 consists of 14 residues. Germline V gives CDR1 MNHEY, CDR2 SVGAGI. V lost 2 bases and J 6 bases, leaving 8 bases between the germline ends. CDR3 loop: CASSYVRVNSPLHF. In DNA form, the CDR3 reads TGTGCCAGCAGTTACGTCAGGGTTAATTCACCCCTCCACTTT.

The chain couples TRBV6-5 to TRBJ1-1, with 9 positions matching TRBD1. V shed 5 bases, J shed 6 bases, and the junction held 7 bases outside the gene matches. Per the germline V gene, CDR1 is MNHEY and CDR2 is SVGAGI. The length of the CDR3 is 14 residues. In DNA, the CDR3 is TGTGCCAGCAGTCGGACAGGGGCGGAATCTGAAGCTTTCTTT. It is translated as CASSRTGAESEAFF.

The rearrangement joins TRBV4-1 to TRBJ1-1; no firm D call. Germline assignment: CDR1 MGHRA and CDR2 YSYEKL. The CDR3 loop spans 15 amino acids. V was shortened by 0 bases and J by 0 bases, with 8 bases between the two germline ends. As DNA, the CDR3 is TGCGCCAGCAGCCAAGATCGGTTCATGAACACTGAAGCTTTCTTT. It is translated as CASSQDRFMNTEAFF.

V is TRBV12-3 or TRBV12-4 and J is TRBJ2-1; weak D call: TRBD2 (5 bases). The V and J ends lost 6 bases and 4 bases respectively, with 10 bases between them. The CDR3 has 13 residues. DNA of the CDR3: TGTGCCAGCAGCCGGACTTCTTACAATGAGCAGTTCTTC. The encoded protein is CASSRTSYNEQFF.

DNA for the CDR3: TGTGCCAGCAGCTTCCATTTGACAGGGGAAAAGACCCAGTACTTC. It is translated as CASSFHLTGEKTQYF. The gene calls are TRBV7-9 and TRBJ2-5; 8 bases agree with TRBD1. J gave up 6 bases and V 3 bases, and 9 bases lay outside the gene matches. This CDR3 comprises 15 residues. Germline V gene data show CDR1 as SEHNR and CDR2 as FQNEAQ (reference sequence). Filled out from reference TRBV7-9 and TRBJ2-5, the complete variable domain reads DTGVSQNPRHKITKRGQNVTFRCDPISEHNRLYWYRQTLGQGPEFLTYFQNEAQLEKSRLLSDRFSAERPKGSFSTLEIQRTEQGDSAMYLCASSFHLTGEKTQYFGPGTRLLVL.

The chain carries TRBV24-1 and TRBJ2-2; 8 bases match TRBD1. Trimming cost V 5 bases and J 6 bases; bases outside gene matches: 4. This CDR3 contains 14 residues. CDR1 and CDR2 from the germline V gene are KGHDR and SFDVKD. This chain's CDR3 is CATSGGTGAGELFF. The CDR3 region has the DNA TGTGCCACCAGTGGGGGGACAGGAGCCGGGGAGCTGTTTTTT.

This clone occurred a few times. The chain links TRBV15 to TRBJ2-1, with TRBD2 matching 11 bases. CDR1 and CDR2 (germline): LNHNV, YYDKDF (reference sequence). With 0 bases clipped from V and 12 bases from J, the junction kept 10 bases outside the gene matches. The CDR3 extends over 16 amino acids. The chain's CDR3 is CATSRDLTLAGEGQFF. CDR3 sequence (DNA): TGTGCCACCAGCAGAGATCTAACACTAGCGGGAGAGGGGCAGTTCTTC.

This rearrangement joins TRBV7-6 to TRBJ2-3, with 12 bases identical to TRBD2. V lost 3 bases to trimming and J lost 0 bases; unmatched junction nucleotides: 10. From germline, CDR1 is SGHVS and CDR2 FNYEAQ. CDR3 length equals 19 residues. This CDR3 reads CASSLPWTSGTISTDTQYF. In DNA, the CDR3 is TGTGCCAGCAGCTTGCCCTGGACTAGCGGGACCATAAGCACAGATACGCAGTATTTT.

The genes are TRBV6-6 and TRBJ2-4; 8 positions match TRBD1. The CDR3 is 14 amino acids. Germline assignment: CDR1 MNHNY and CDR2 SVGAGI (reference sequence). V dropped 4 bases and J dropped 3; count of bases not matched to a gene: 2. The CDR3 bases are TGTGCCAGCAGTTTGGGACAGGACAAAAACATTCAGTACTTC. This codes for CASSLGQDKNIQYF.

This chain connects TRBV29-1 to TRBJ1-4; tentatively, D is TRBD1 (5 bases). The CDR3 loop spans 12 amino acids. Trimming stripped 2 bases from V and 7 bases from J, with 8 bases between. Germline V lookup: CDR1 SQVTM, CDR2 ANQGSEA. In DNA form, the CDR3 reads TGCAGCGTTGAACAGGGCAGTGAAAAACTGTTTTTT. Amino acid sequence: CSVEQGSEKLFF.

This sequence joins TRBV5-1 and TRBJ1-6; the match to TRBD1 covers 7 bases. Trimming at V came to 4 bases and at J to 5 bases, leaving 3 bases not matched to a gene. The CDR3 spans 14 residues. Germline V lookup: CDR1 SGHRS, CDR2 YFSETQ. The CDR3 sequence is CASSIQGDNSPLHF. CDR3 DNA sequence: TGCGCCAGCAGCATTCAGGGGGATAATTCACCCCTCCACTTT.

This rearrangement joins TRBV5-1 to TRBJ2-1; 7 bases agree with TRBD2. J lost 2 bases, V lost 4 bases, and 3 bases had no gene match. Germline CDR1 SGHRS, CDR2 YFSETQ. This CDR3 comprises 14 residues. CDR3 sequence reads: CASSLSGAYNEQFF. The CDR3 bases are TGCGCCAGCAGCCTGAGCGGGGCCTACAATGAGCAGTTCTTC.

This clone was counted only a few times. CDR3 nucleotides: TGTGCCAGCAGCTTGCAGGGGGCAGCTAACTATGGCTACACCTTC. Translation: CASSLQGAANYGYTF. This rearrangement joins TRBV5-6 to TRBJ1-2, with TRBD1 identical over 8 bases. This CDR3 contains 15 residues. Unmatched junction bases numbered 2, after V lost 1 base and J lost 0 bases. Germline assignment: CDR1 SGHDT and CDR2 YYEEEE.

The V call is TRBV6-5, the J call TRBJ2-7, with 7 bases aligning to TRBD1. The CDR3 length is 15 residues. Germline V lookup: CDR1 MNHEY, CDR2 SVGAGI. After removal of 0 bases from V and 6 bases from J, the junction contained 8 bases not matched to a gene. Here the CDR3 reads CASSYSWQGESEQYF. DNA of the CDR3: TGTGCCAGCAGTTACTCCTGGCAGGGGGAGTCCGAGCAGTACTTC.

This clone has only a few counts. The V gene is TRBV7-2, the J gene TRBJ1-3, with D uncertain. This CDR3 comprises 13 residues. The germline V gene has CDR1 SGHTA and CDR2 FQGNSA. Trimming took 1 base from V and 8 from J, leaving 9 bases between them. CDR3 DNA: TGTGCCAGCAGCTTAGGAGTGGTGGACACCATATATTTT. This codes for CASSLGVVDTIYF.

The rearrangement uses TRBV6-5 and TRBJ1-2; 9 nucleotides match TRBD1. Germline CDR1 is MNHEY and CDR2 is SVGAGI. Trimming cost V 0 bases and J 5 bases; bases outside gene matches: 7. The CDR3 loop spans 16 amino acids. CDR3 bases: TGTGCCAGCAGTTACTCGGGTACAGGGGGCGCTTATGGCTACACCTTC. It translates to CASSYSGTGGAYGYTF.